This paragraph reports one TCR beta chain. Its antigen remains unidentified. Donors comprised healthy HIV-negative adults lacking recent acute infections or vaccinations. The CDR3 length is 17 residues. Trimming took off 5 bases at V and 3 bases at J, with 17 bases between the two ends. Germline assignment: CDR1 SGHAT and CDR2 FQNNGV. This specimen comes from a study of shared clonotypes between healthy human individuals. Study-wide findings and caveats: Donor clonotype sharing was expected to depend on sequencing depth. Rarefaction exposed incomplete sorted-subset sequencing despite large depth.

Original analysis: Filtering differed for immunoSEQ, which gave only junction sequences without quality scores. Libraries were prepared by immunoSEQ multiplex PCR; TCRdb keeps only in-frame clonotypes and omits some of them. V and J calls and clone size are those listed in that table; D and trimming were worked out from the DNA. The sample yields 950,000 to 1,100,000 clones, about 74% seen once. The chain links TRBV11-2 to TRBJ1-6; possibly TRBD1 for D (6 bases). This TCR came from a man aged 18 to 35 in good health. Specimen: memory CD4+ T cells sorted from blood. As to subset: CD45RA-negative fraction. In nucleotides, the CDR3 is TGTGCCAGCAGCAGTGGAGGAGGAGGGGGCTATAATTCACCCCTCCACTTT. Translated, it gives CASSSGGGGGYNSPLHF.